This entry describes one TCR beta chain. As to time point: peripheral blood 6 weeks after treatment start. Measured with immunoSEQ multiplex PCR; TCRdb has only the in-frame clones, and not every one. The profile shows about 76,000 clones, more than 85% of them singletons. V lost 3 bases to trimming and J lost 2 bases, with 7 bases between them. Germline-derived CDR1 and CDR2 are MNHEY and SMNVEV (reference sequence). CDR3 length: 13 amino acids. The source of the sample is a study of PD-L1 blockade in urothelial cancer. Study summary: Male sex and bladder-origin urothelial cancer characterized about 85% of the 29 patients. At 3 weeks (second dose) and 6 weeks after starting treatment, blood was analyzed.

This specimen consisted of PBMCs, obtained around atezolizumab (anti-PD-L1) treatment. The chain links TRBV27 to TRBJ1-2; D remains ambiguous. The sequence came from a woman aged 80 or older with urothelial cancer. The CDR3 loop reads CASSFGVNYGYTF. The DNA for the CDR3 is TGTGCCAGCAGTTTCGGGGTGAACTATGGCTACACCTTC.